Following are 15 T cell receptor beta chains from one sample sequenced in a study of blood T cell repertoires in COVID-19. Clones were read by immunoSEQ multiplex PCR, and TCRdb kept only the in-frame ones, dropping some. The sample shows around 140,000 clones, over 75% of them seen only once. Specimen: peripheral blood. All receptors derive from a man between 70 and 80 years old with active COVID-19.

This clone was observed at least ten times. The CDR3 reads CASSQDRQAPSGANVLTF. CDR3 DNA: TGTGCCAGCAGCCAAGATCGGCAGGCTCCTTCTGGGGCCAACGTCCTGACTTTC. The chain has TRBV4-2 and TRBJ2-6; D is unclear. CDR3 length equals 18 residues. With 0 bases removed from V and 1 base from J, the gap between germline ends came to 13 bases. Germline V CDR1 and CDR2: LGHNA, YNFKEQ.

This chain uses TRBV14 with TRBJ1-4, with D possibly being TRBD1 (5 bases). The germline CDR1 and CDR2 sequences are SGHDN and FVKESK. V lost 6 bases, J lost 4 bases, and 18 bases lay in between. The length of the CDR3 is 16 residues. The CDR3, as DNA: TGTGCCAGCAGTCGTGTCGGCAGGGCACATAATGAAAAACTGTTTTTT. The encoded protein is CASSRVGRAHNEKLFF.

The chain recombines TRBV24-1 with TRBJ2-1; a weak D match, TRBD2 (6 bases). Trimming cost V 4 bases and J 7 bases, with 13 bases left between them. The CDR3 contains 14 residues. CDR1 and CDR2 (germline): KGHDR, SFDVKD. This CDR3 is CATSEPGGGNEQFF. The CDR3 nucleotides read TGTGCCACCAGTGAGCCCGGTGGGGGGAATGAGCAGTTCTTC.

The chain recombines TRBV27 with TRBJ1-1; D gene unclear. This CDR3 spans 12 amino acids. The V end lost 5 bases, the J end lost 9 bases, and 13 bases lay between the germline ends. CDR1 is MNHEY and CDR2 is SMNVEV in the germline V gene (reference sequence). As DNA, the CDR3 is TGTGCCAGCAGTCCCGGGTCCCCCCAAGCTTTCTTT. Its translation is CASSPGSPQAFF.

The chain combines TRBV9 with TRBJ2-1; TRBD1 matches 7 bases. The CDR3 is 13 residues long. Trimming took 3 bases from V and 4 from J; bases not matched to a gene: 1. Germline CDR1 SGDLS, CDR2 YYNGEE. CDR3 DNA sequence: TGTGCCAGCAGCGCGGGACAGTACAATGAGCAGTTCTTC. Translated, it gives CASSAGQYNEQFF.

The chain is built from TRBV2 and TRBJ2-5; weak D call: TRBD2 (5 bases). The germline CDR1 and CDR2 sequences are SNHLY and FYNNEI. V dropped 5 bases and J dropped 3 bases, with 10 bases sitting between them. The CDR3 contains 13 residues. The CDR3 sequence: CASSLAIEETQYF. DNA of the CDR3: TGTGCCAGCAGTCTAGCAATTGAAGAGACCCAGTACTTC. Using reference TRBV2 and TRBJ2-5 for the parts outside the CDR3, the full variable domain is EPEVTQTPSHQVTQMGQEVILRCVPISNHLYFYWYRQILGQKVEFLVSFYNNEISEKSEIFDDQFSVERPDGSNFTLKIRSTKLEDSAMYFCASSLAIEETQYFGPGTRLLVL.

The rearrangement joins TRBV19 to TRBJ1-4; no firm D call. Germline CDR1 LNHDA, CDR2 SQIVND (reference sequence). V gave up 5 bases and J gave up 5 bases, with 15 bases separating them. CDR3 length equals 15 residues. CDR3 in DNA: TGTGCCAGTAGTGTAACCGGGTCGTGGAATGAAAAACTGTTTTTT. Translation gives CASSVTGSWNEKLFF.

The CDR3 loop is CASSAGGANEKLFF. As DNA, the CDR3 is TGTGCCAGCAGTGCGGGGGGAGCTAATGAAAAACTGTTTTTT. The chain combines TRBV9 with TRBJ1-4; possibly TRBD1 for D (5 bases). Germline V CDR1 and CDR2: SGDLS, YYNGEE. The CDR3 consists of 14 residues. V was clipped by 5 bases and J by 3 bases, with 11 bases between them.

The rearrangement uses TRBV7-3 and TRBJ2-2, with 8 bases that match TRBD1. CDR1 and CDR2 from the germline V gene are SGHTA and FQGTGA. The CDR3 runs to 15 residues. Unmatched junction bases numbered 2, after V lost 1 base and J lost 4 bases. The CDR3 here is CASSLNRGATGELFF. CDR3 nucleotide sequence: TGTGCCAGCAGCTTAAACAGGGGGGCCACCGGGGAGCTGTTTTTT.

V gene TRBV5-5 combines with J gene TRBJ2-7; 9 bases line up with TRBD1. CDR1 is SGHKS, CDR2 YYEKEE, per germline (reference sequence). This CDR3 contains 14 residues. With V trimmed by 4 bases and J by 2 bases, 4 bases remained unmatched. The CDR3 nucleotides are TGTGCCAGCAGCCTACAGGGGGCACCCTACGAGCAGTACTTC. Residues: CASSLQGAPYEQYF.

The rearrangement links TRBV3-1 (or the pseudogene TRBV3-2) to TRBJ2-1; D unresolved. V lost 1 base, J lost 7 bases, and 14 bases lay in between. This CDR3 comprises 15 residues. Looked up from germline, CDR1 is LGHDT and CDR2 is YNNKEL (reference sequence). The CDR3, as DNA: TGTGCCAGCAGCCAAGGCGGCTACCCAGTTAATGAGCAGTTCTTC. Translated, it gives CASSQGGYPVNEQFF.

The chain carries TRBV3-1 (or the pseudogene TRBV3-2) and TRBJ2-4; 7 bases line up with TRBD2. The CDR3 consists of 14 residues. Trimming cost V 2 bases and J 7 bases; bases outside gene matches: 5. The germline V gene has CDR1 LGHDT and CDR2 YNNKEL (reference sequence). The CDR3 region is CASSQLTSENIQYF. The CDR3 DNA reads TGTGCCAGCAGCCAACTTACTAGCGAGAACATTCAGTACTTC.

The chain links TRBV19 to TRBJ1-5, with 9 positions matching TRBD1. Trimming removed 8 bases from V and 4 bases from J; junction bases left unmatched: 9. The CDR3 is 15 residues long. From germline, CDR1 is LNHDA and CDR2 SQIVND (reference sequence). The CDR3: CASFGSGTGNQPQHF. The CDR3 DNA sequence: TGTGCCAGTTTTGGGTCCGGGACAGGGAATCAGCCCCAGCATTTT. The full variable domain, with the rest looked up from reference TRBV19 and TRBJ1-5, is DGGITQSPKYLFRKEGQNVTLSCEQNLNHDAMYWYRQDPGQGLRLIYYSQIVNDFQKGDIAEGYSVSREKKESFPLTVTSAQKNPTAFYLCASFGSGTGNQPQHFGDGTRLSIL.

This CDR3 reads CASTQEGGTSALGTDTQYF. For the CDR3, the DNA is TGTGCCAGCACCCAAGAGGGGGGCACTAGCGCGCTTGGCACAGATACGCAGTATTTT. The V and J genes are TRBV27 and TRBJ2-3; D is possibly TRBD2 (7 bases). Per germline, CDR1 MNHEY and CDR2 SMNVEV (reference sequence). Trimming took 7 bases from V and 1 from J, leaving 27 bases between them. The CDR3 covers 19 residues.

This clone came up once. The chain's CDR3 is CASSPPVATGTGGNQPQHF. DNA for the CDR3: TGTGCCAGCAGTCCTCCGGTGGCGACCGGGACAGGGGGCAATCAGCCCCAGCATTTT. V usage is TRBV28 and J usage is TRBJ1-5; TRBD1 matches at 10 bases. Trimming at V came to 5 bases and at J to 2 bases, leaving 15 bases not matched to a gene. The CDR3 covers 19 residues. Germline CDR1 is MDHEN and CDR2 is SYDVKM.